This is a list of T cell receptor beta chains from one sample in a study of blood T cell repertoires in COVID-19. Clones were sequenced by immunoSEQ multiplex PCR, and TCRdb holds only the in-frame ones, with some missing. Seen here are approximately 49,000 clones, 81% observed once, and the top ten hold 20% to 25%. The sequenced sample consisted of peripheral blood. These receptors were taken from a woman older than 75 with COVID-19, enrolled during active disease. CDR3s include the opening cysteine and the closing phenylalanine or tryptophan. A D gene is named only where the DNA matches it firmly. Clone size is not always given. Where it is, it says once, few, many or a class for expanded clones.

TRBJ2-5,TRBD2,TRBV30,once,TGTGCCTGGGGGGGGACTAGCGGATACGGGACCCAGTACTTC,CAWGGTSGYGTQYF
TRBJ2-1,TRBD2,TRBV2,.,TGTGCCAGCAGTGAGGTTAGGAGCGGGAAGTACAATGAGCAGTTCTTC,CASSEVRSGKYNEQFF
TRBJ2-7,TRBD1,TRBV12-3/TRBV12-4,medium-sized,TGTGCCAGCAGTGGGGACAGGCGCGAGCAGTACTTC,CASSGDRREQYF
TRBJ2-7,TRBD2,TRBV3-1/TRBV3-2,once,TGTGCCAGCAGCCGAACCGGGACTAGGGCCTACGAGCAGTACTTC,CASSRTGTRAYEQYF
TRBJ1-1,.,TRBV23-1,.,TGCGCCAGCAGTCGACACTTGAACACTGAAGCTTTCTTT,CASSRHLNTEAFF
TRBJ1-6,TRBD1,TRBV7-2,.,TGTGCCAGCAGCTTCGCGTCGACAGGGGGCTATAATTCACCCCTCCACTTT,CASSFASTGGYNSPLHF
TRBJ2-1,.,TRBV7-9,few,TGTGCCAGCAGCACCCACCGACTAGTTAACAATGAGCAGTTCTTC,CASSTHRLVNNEQFF
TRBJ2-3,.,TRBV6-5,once,TGTGCCAGCACTGCGACAGGTCCCCCCACAGATACGCAGTATTTT,CASTATGPPTDTQYF
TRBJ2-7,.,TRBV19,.,TGTGCCAGTAGTTTGTCGGGCGAGCAGTACTTC,CASSLSGEQYF
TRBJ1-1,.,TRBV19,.,TGTGCCAGTAGTATAAGGACAGTGGTAAGGAGACACACTGAAGCTTTCTTT,CASSIRTVVRRHTEAFF